These T cell receptor beta chains were read from a single sample in a study of T cell responses to AZD1222 COVID-19 vaccine. Method: immunoSEQ multiplex PCR; TCRdb's copy keeps in-frame clones and lacks some. The table has around 80,000 clones, 70% to 90% seen once. The source material was peripheral blood, sampled 28 days after the second AZD1222 dose. The receptors were gathered from an adult who received the AZD1222 COVID-19 vaccine. Both conserved end residues are part of each CDR3. Each record gives: V gene, D gene, J gene, clone size, CDR3 protein, CDR3 DNA. A D gene is named only where the DNA matches it firmly. The size field is filled for only some rows; it gives once, few, many or a size class.

V: TRBV7-9
D: -
J: TRBJ1-3
size: -
CDR3: CASSLGPASGNTIYF
DNA: TGTGCCAGCAGCTTAGGGCCCGCCTCTGGAAACACCATATATTTT

V: TRBV15
D: -
J: TRBJ2-5
size: once
CDR3: CATSRDPRSTQYF
DNA: TGTGCCACCAGCAGAGATCCCCGATCGACCCAGTACTTC

V: TRBV30
D: -
J: TRBJ2-1
size: -
CDR3: CAWTGDTYNEQFF
DNA: TGTGCCTGGACAGGCGACACCTACAATGAGCAGTTCTTC

V: TRBV18
D: -
J: TRBJ2-6
size: -
CDR3: CASSPWGDSGANVLTF
DNA: TGTGCCAGCTCACCTTGGGGGGATTCTGGGGCCAACGTCCTGACTTTC

V: TRBV7-9
D: -
J: TRBJ1-2
size: -
CDR3: CASSLEFGSSPYGYTF
DNA: TGTGCCAGCAGCTTAGAGTTTGGCAGTAGTCCCTATGGCTACACCTTC

V: TRBV19
D: -
J: TRBJ1-1
size: once
CDR3: CASSISGTQAFF
DNA: TGTGCCAGTAGTATTTCTGGGACCCAAGCTTTCTTT

V: TRBV10-2
D: TRBD1
J: TRBJ2-1
size: -
CDR3: CASSGQTGGNYNEQFF
DNA: TGCGCCAGCAGTGGCCAGACAGGGGGAAACTACAATGAGCAGTTCTTC

V: TRBV2
D: TRBD2
J: TRBJ2-3
size: -
CDR3: CASSPGTSGGRLQGRADTQYF
DNA: TGTGCCAGCAGTCCCGGGACTAGCGGGGGGAGGTTACAGGGAAGAGCAGATACGCAGTATTTT

V: TRBV6-5
D: -
J: TRBJ1-1
size: -
CDR3: CASSYSVRLNTEAFF
DNA: TGTGCCAGCAGTTACTCGGTCAGGCTGAACACTGAAGCTTTCTTT

V: TRBV6-1
D: -
J: TRBJ1-6
size: -
CDR3: CASSEVGVRGLNSPLHF
DNA: TGTGCCAGCAGTGAAGTGGGGGTGAGGGGGTTAAATTCACCCCTCCACTTT

V: TRBV5-1
D: -
J: TRBJ1-2
size: -
CDR3: CASTNFVGGLVYGYTF
DNA: TGCGCCAGCACCAATTTCGTCGGGGGTCTCGTCTATGGCTACACCTTC

V: TRBV7-7
D: -
J: TRBJ2-1
size: many
CDR3: CASSPVPGSNEQFF
DNA: TGTGCTAGCAGCCCGGTCCCAGGCTCCAATGAGCAGTTCTTC

V: TRBV5-4
D: -
J: TRBJ2-1
size: -
CDR3: CASSLARGGNEQFF
DNA: TGTGCCAGCAGCTTGGCCAGAGGTGGCAATGAGCAGTTCTTC

V: TRBV7-9
D: -
J: TRBJ1-1
size: -
CDR3: CASSFNRKNTEAFF
DNA: TGTGCCAGCAGCTTTAACAGAAAGAACACTGAAGCTTTCTTT

V: TRBV11-2
D: TRBD2
J: TRBJ2-1
size: -
CDR3: CASSLGASGIYNEQFF
DNA: TGTGCCAGCAGCTTAGGGGCTAGCGGGATTTATAATGAGCAGTTCTTC

V: TRBV6-5
D: -
J: TRBJ1-3
size: -
CDR3: CASSQGYTIYF
DNA: TGTGCCAGCAGCCAGGGGTACACCATATATTTT

V: TRBV7-2
D: TRBD1
J: TRBJ2-7
size: -
CDR3: CASSLAGTGAYEQYF
DNA: TGTGCCAGCAGCTTAGCCGGGACAGGAGCCTACGAGCAGTACTTC

V: TRBV3-1/TRBV3-2
D: TRBD1
J: TRBJ2-5
size: -
CDR3: CASSEKWDSFKRSQYF
DNA: TGTGCCAGCAGCGAAAAATGGGACAGCTTTAAACGGTCCCAGTACTTC

V: TRBV19
D: -
J: TRBJ1-1
size: -
CDR3: CASSIYGAFGTEAFF
DNA: TGTGCCAGTAGTATATATGGGGCGTTCGGCACTGAAGCTTTCTTT

V: TRBV10-1
D: -
J: TRBJ2-7
size: medium-sized
CDR3: CASSEGSAGYDEQYF
DNA: TGCGCCAGCAGTGAGGGGAGCGCAGGGTACGACGAGCAGTACTTC

V: TRBV25-1
D: -
J: TRBJ1-1
size: -
CDR3: CASSEWGGSNTEAFF
DNA: TGTGCCAGCAGTGAATGGGGGGGTTCGAACACTGAAGCTTTCTTT

V: TRBV2
D: -
J: TRBJ1-1
size: -
CDR3: CASSVEGVAEAFF
DNA: TGTGCCAGCAGTGTGGAAGGGGTCGCTGAAGCTTTCTTT

V: TRBV28
D: -
J: TRBJ1-3
size: -
CDR3: CARVKGNTHTIYF
DNA: TGTGCCAGGGTAAAGGGTAACACTCACACCATATATTTT

V: TRBV14
D: -
J: TRBJ2-3
size: -
CDR3: CASSQNRNTDTQYF
DNA: TGTGCCAGCAGCCAGAACAGAAACACAGATACGCAGTATTTT

V: TRBV7-7
D: TRBD2
J: TRBJ2-2
size: -
CDR3: CASSLAGALSTGELFF
DNA: TGTGCTAGCAGCTTAGCGGGGGCATTGAGCACCGGGGAGCTGTTTTTT

V: TRBV18
D: -
J: TRBJ1-6
size: -
CDR3: CASSPGLPAGNSPLHF
DNA: TGTGCCAGCTCACCGGGCCTACCGGCGGGTAATTCACCCCTCCACTTT

V: TRBV2
D: TRBD1
J: TRBJ2-2
size: -
CDR3: CASTRDRGYGTGELFF
DNA: TGTGCCAGCACCAGGGACAGGGGGTACGGCACCGGGGAGCTGTTTTTT

V: TRBV3-1/TRBV3-2
D: -
J: TRBJ2-7
size: -
CDR3: CASRGQIEQYF
DNA: TGTGCCAGCAGAGGACAGATTGAGCAGTACTTC

V: TRBV6-5
D: TRBD1
J: TRBJ1-4
size: -
CDR3: CASTDRGSLEKLFF
DNA: TGTGCCAGCACCGACAGGGGAAGTTTGGAAAAACTGTTTTTT

V: TRBV5-4
D: -
J: TRBJ2-1
size: few
CDR3: CASSLGLATYNEQFF
DNA: TGTGCCAGCAGCTTGGGGCTAGCAACCTACAATGAGCAGTTCTTC

V: TRBV28
D: -
J: TRBJ1-5
size: -
CDR3: CASRPPGVNQPQHF
DNA: TGTGCCAGCAGACCCCCAGGGGTCAATCAGCCCCAGCATTTT

V: TRBV7-9
D: -
J: TRBJ2-7
size: -
CDR3: CASSLDLPYEQYF
DNA: TGTGCCAGCAGCTTAGATCTCCCCTACGAGCAGTACTTC

V: TRBV2
D: -
J: TRBJ2-7
size: -
CDR3: CASSPESYEQYF
DNA: TGTGCCAGCAGCCCAGAGTCCTACGAGCAGTACTTC